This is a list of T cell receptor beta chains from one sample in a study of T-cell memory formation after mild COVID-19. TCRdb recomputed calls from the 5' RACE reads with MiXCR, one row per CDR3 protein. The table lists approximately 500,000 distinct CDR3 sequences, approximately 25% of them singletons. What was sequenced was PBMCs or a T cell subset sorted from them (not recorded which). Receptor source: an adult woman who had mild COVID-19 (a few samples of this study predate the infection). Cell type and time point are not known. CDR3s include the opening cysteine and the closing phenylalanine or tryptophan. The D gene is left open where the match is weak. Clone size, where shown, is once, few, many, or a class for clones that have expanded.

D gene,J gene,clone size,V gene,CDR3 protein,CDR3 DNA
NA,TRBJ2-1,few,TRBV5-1,CASSLALQGPTDEQFF,TGCGCCAGCAGCTTGGCATTGCAGGGCCCTACGGATGAGCAGTTCTTC
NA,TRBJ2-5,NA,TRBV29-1,CSAGGGGETQYF,TGCAGCGCAGGAGGGGGCGGGGAGACCCAGTACTTC
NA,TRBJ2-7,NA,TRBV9,CASSVGHKHPYEQYF,TGTGCCAGCAGCGTAGGACACAAACATCCCTACGAGCAGTACTTC
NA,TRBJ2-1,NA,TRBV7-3,CASSLKGWSRDEQFF,TGTGCCAGCAGCTTAAAAGGCTGGAGTAGGGATGAGCAGTTCTTC
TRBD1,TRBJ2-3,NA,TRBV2,CASRADRSTDTQYF,TGTGCCAGCAGGGCGGACAGGTCCACAGATACGCAGTATTTT
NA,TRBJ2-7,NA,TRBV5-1,CASSLVDGVNEQYF,TGCGCCAGCAGCTTGGTTGACGGGGTCAACGAGCAGTACTTC
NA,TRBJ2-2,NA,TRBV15,CATSRDNREGGELFF,TGTGCCACCAGCAGAGATAATCGTGAGGGCGGGGAGCTGTTTTTT
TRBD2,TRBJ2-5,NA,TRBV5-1,CASSSGLGPKETQYF,TGCGCCAGCAGCTCCGGACTAGGACCGAAAGAGACCCAGTACTTC
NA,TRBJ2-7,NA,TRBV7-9,CASSSDPASYEQYF,TGTGCCAGCAGCTCGGACCCTGCCTCCTACGAGCAGTACTTC
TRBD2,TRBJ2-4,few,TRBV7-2,CASSFPGLHHQYF,TGTGCCAGCAGCTTCCCGGGACTACATCACCAGTACTTC
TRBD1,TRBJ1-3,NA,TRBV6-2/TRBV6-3,CASSAPGQRTGNTIYF,TGTGCCAGCAGTGCCCCGGGACAGCGAACTGGAAACACCATATATTTT
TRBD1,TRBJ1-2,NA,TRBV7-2,CASSLGRRGHDNYGYTF,TGTGCCAGCAGCTTAGGTCGCAGGGGGCATGATAACTATGGCTACACCTTC
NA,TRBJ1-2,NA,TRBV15,CATSSGRFLRGYTF,TGTGCCACCAGCAGCGGACGTTTCCTCCGTGGCTACACCTTC
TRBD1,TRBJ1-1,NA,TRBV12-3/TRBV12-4,CASSPPSRGSTEAFF,TGTGCCAGCAGTCCCCCATCCAGGGGGAGCACTGAAGCTTTCTTT
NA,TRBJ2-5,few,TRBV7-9,CASSLWTVQETQYF,TGTGCCAGCAGCCTCTGGACGGTCCAAGAGACCCAGTACTTC
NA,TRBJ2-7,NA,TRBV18,CASSPPLLGYEQYF,TGTGCCAGCTCACCCCCTCTGTTGGGCTACGAGCAGTACTTC
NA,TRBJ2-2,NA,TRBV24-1,CATRQTNTGELFF,TGTGCCACGAGGCAGACGAACACCGGGGAGCTGTTTTTT
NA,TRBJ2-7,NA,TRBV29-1,CLPGQAASSYEQYF,TGCCTACCTGGTCAGGCCGCCAGCTCCTACGAGCAGTACTTC
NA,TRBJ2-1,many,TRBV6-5,CASSFQESSYNEQFF,TGTGCCAGCAGTTTCCAAGAAAGCTCCTACAATGAGCAGTTCTTC
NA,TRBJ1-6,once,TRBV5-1,CASSLDGGNSPLHF,TGCGCCAGCAGCTTGGATGGGGGTAATTCACCCCTCCACTTT
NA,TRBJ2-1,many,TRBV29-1,CSVEAFTLGQFF,TGCAGCGTTGAAGCCTTTACCCTGGGGCAGTTCTTC
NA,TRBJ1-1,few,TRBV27,CASSSVPWDPEAFF,TGTGCCAGCAGTTCTGTACCCTGGGACCCTGAAGCTTTCTTT
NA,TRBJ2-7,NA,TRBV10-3,CAISEGRSSYEQYF,TGTGCCATCAGTGAGGGCAGGTCCTCCTACGAGCAGTACTTC
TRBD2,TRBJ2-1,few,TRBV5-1,CASSLERGSGLGYNEQFF,TGCGCCAGCAGCTTGGAGAGGGGTAGCGGGCTGGGCTACAATGAGCAGTTCTTC
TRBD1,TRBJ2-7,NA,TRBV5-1,CATAAGTGAYEQYF,TGCGCCACCGCGGCCGGGACAGGGGCCTACGAGCAGTACTTC
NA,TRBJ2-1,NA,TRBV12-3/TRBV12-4,CASSLGKRRYNEQFF,TGTGCCAGCAGTTTAGGAAAGCGCAGATACAATGAGCAGTTCTTC
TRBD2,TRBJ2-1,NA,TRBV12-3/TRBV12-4,CAISLVVLAGVLNEQFF,TGTGCCATCAGTTTAGTGGTCCTAGCGGGAGTTTTAAATGAGCAGTTCTTC
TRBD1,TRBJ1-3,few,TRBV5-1,CASSRTSGTGGSGNTIYF,TGCGCCAGCAGCAGAACATCCGGGACAGGCGGCTCTGGAAACACCATATATTTT
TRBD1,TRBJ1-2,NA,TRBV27,CASRTGGNYGYTF,TGTGCCAGCAGGACAGGGGGAAACTATGGCTACACCTTC
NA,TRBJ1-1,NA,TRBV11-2,CASSYGTIDTEAFF,TGTGCCAGCAGCTATGGGACAATCGACACTGAAGCTTTCTTT
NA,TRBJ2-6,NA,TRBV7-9,CASSFVGANVLTF,TGTGCCAGCAGCTTTGTGGGGGCCAACGTCCTGACTTTC
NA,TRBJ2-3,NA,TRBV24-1,CATSDTGTRSSTDTQYF,TGTGCCACCAGTGACACGGGGACCCGGTCTAGCACAGATACGCAGTATTTT
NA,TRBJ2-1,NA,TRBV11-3,CASSLDPTDNEQFF,TGTGCCAGCAGCTTAGATCCGACAGACAATGAGCAGTTCTTC
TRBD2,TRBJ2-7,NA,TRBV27,CASSALGEGYEQYF,TGTGCCAGCAGTGCCCTGGGGGAGGGCTACGAGCAGTACTTC
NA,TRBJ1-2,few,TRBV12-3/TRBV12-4,CASSLMGRDYGYTF,TGTGCCAGCAGTTTAATGGGACGGGACTATGGCTACACCTTC
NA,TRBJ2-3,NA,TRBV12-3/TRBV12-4,CASSWTVTDTQYF,TGTGCCAGCAGTTGGACAGTCACAGATACGCAGTATTTT
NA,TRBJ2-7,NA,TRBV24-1,CATSVRPQRSDEQYF,TGTGCCACCAGTGTCCGACCGCAGCGAAGCGACGAGCAGTACTTC
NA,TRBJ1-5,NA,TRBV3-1,CASSQGPEWGGQPQHF,TGTGCCAGCAGCCAGGGCCCGGAGTGGGGAGGACAGCCCCAGCATTTT
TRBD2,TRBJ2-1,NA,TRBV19,CASSIGTSGSYEQFF,TGTGCCAGTAGTATCGGGACTAGCGGGAGCTATGAGCAGTTCTTC
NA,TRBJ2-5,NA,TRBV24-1,CATSDLDGVPGETQYF,TGTGCCACCAGTGATTTGGACGGGGTCCCCGGGGAGACCCAGTACTTC
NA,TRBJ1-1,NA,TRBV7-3,CASSPNMGGEGAFF,TGTGCCAGCAGCCCTAACATGGGGGGAGAGGGAGCTTTCTTT
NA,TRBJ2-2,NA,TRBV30,CAWSVEPDWELFF,TGTGCCTGGAGTGTAGAACCTGACTGGGAGCTGTTTTTT
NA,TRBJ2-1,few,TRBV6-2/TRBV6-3,CASSRLAAARYEQFF,TGTGCCAGCAGTCGACTGGCGGCGGCACGGTATGAGCAGTTCTTC
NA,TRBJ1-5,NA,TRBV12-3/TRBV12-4,CASSFSAGSQPQHF,TGTGCCAGCAGTTTCTCCGCTGGGAGTCAGCCCCAGCATTTT
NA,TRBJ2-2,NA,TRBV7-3,CASSAHPVSTGELFF,TGTGCCAGCAGCGCACACCCTGTCAGCACCGGGGAGCTGTTTTTT